The clone carrying this T cell receptor (beta chain) was counted once. What it binds is unknown. In the PCR, 60 Vbeta and 13 Jbeta primers were used. TCRdb keeps only in-frame clones here, not all; method: immunoSEQ multiplex PCR. The sample lists 140,000 to 150,000 clones, around 70% seen once, with approximately 2% in the top ten. This entry comes from a study of cytomegalovirus exposure and HLA in healthy donors. Study outcomes and limitations: Per a later analysis, HLA-associated TCR beta chains showed more clonal expansion than other, equally common TCR beta chains. V- and J-gene trimming in TCR beta was tied to a missense DCLRE1C variant by an analysis performed later.

J gave up 0 bases and V 7 bases, and 9 bases lay outside the gene matches. CDR3 length: 16 residues. CDR1 and CDR2 (germline): MDHEN, SYDVKM. The sequence came from a woman aged 55-70 years in good health and CMV-seropositive. This chain links TRBV28 with TRBJ1-3, with 7 bases matching TRBD1. Sequencing input: PBMCs. CDR3 amino acids: CASKPPGTVSGNTIYF. The CDR3, as DNA: TGTGCCAGCAAACCTCCCGGGACAGTCTCTGGAAACACCATATATTTT.